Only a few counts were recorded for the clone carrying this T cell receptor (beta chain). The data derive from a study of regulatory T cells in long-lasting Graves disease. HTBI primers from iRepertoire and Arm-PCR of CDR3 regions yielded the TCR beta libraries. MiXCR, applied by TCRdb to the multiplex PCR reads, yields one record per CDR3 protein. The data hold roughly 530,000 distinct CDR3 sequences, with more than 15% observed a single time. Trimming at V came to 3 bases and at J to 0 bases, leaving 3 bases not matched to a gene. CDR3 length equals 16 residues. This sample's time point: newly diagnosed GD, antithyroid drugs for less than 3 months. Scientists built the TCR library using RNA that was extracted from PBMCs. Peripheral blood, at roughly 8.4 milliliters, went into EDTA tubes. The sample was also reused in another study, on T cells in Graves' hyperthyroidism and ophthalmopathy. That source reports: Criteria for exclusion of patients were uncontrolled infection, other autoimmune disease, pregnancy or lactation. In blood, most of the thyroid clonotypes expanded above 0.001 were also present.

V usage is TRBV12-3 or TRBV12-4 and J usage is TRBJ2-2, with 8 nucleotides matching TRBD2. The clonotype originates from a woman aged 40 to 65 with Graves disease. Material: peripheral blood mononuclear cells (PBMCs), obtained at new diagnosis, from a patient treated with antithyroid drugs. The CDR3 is CASSLGRGANTGELFF. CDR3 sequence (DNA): TGTGCCAGCAGTTTGGGGCGGGGGGCGAACACCGGGGAGCTGTTTTTT.